Below are 26 T cell receptor beta chains sequenced from a single sample in a study of blood T cells in healthy people across ages. Next came a second PCR, run for 7 to 11 cycles, which used a sample-barcoded 5' primer along with a J-beta primer mix. TCRdb used MiXCR to reprocess the 5' RACE reads, holding one entry per CDR3 protein. Here the sample spans over a million distinct CDR3 sequences, under 30% being singletons. A further study also used this sample, focusing on T cells of mothers and their children.

Material: blood. These receptors were obtained from a girl aged 2 to 9 in good health.

CDR3: CASSSQGWEQYF. In DNA, the CDR3 is TGTGCCAGCAGCTCTCAGGGTTGGGAGCAGTACTTC. The V call is TRBV7-9, the J call TRBJ2-7, with D perhaps TRBD1 (5 bases). The CDR3 sequence is 12 residues long. The V end was cut by 4 bases, the J end by 7 bases, with 11 bases between. The germline V gene encodes CDR1 SEHNR and CDR2 FQNEAQ (reference sequence).

This clonotype was seen only a few times. V usage is TRBV6-2 or TRBV6-3 and J usage is TRBJ2-5, with no clear D. The CDR3 has 13 amino acids. Germline assignment: CDR1 MNHEY and CDR2 SVGEGT. Deletions cut 0 bases from V and 5 bases from J, with 7 bases between. CDR3 bases: TGTGCCAGCAGTTACTCGATCGGGGAGACCCAGTACTTC. This sequence encodes CASSYSIGETQYF.

This chain uses TRBV21-1 with TRBJ2-1; the table's D call of TRBD2 was not tested on the DNA. TRBV21-1 is a known pseudogene. The CDR3 is made up of 14 amino acids. The chain's CDR3 is CASSGPPGNDEQFF. CDR3 DNA sequence: TGTGCCAGCAGCGGCCCACCGGGGAACGATGAGCAGTTCTTC.

This clonotype was observed a handful of times. The chain uses TRBV20-1 and TRBJ2-2; D gene uncertain. Deletions cut 6 bases from V and 8 bases from J, with 10 bases between. Germline V gene data show CDR1 as DFQATT and CDR2 as SNEGSKA (reference sequence). The CDR3 sequence is 11 residues long. In DNA form, the CDR3 reads TGCAGTGCCCCATGGCGGGGGGAGCTGTTTTTT. This sequence encodes CSAPWRGELFF.

The rearrangement joins TRBV20-1 to TRBJ1-3; 8 nucleotides agree with TRBD1. CDR1 and CDR2 (germline): DFQATT, SNEGSKA (reference sequence). CDR3 length: 14 amino acids. V gave up 6 bases and J gave up 0 bases; unmatched junction bases: 4. For the CDR3, the DNA is TGCAGTGCGTCAGACAGGGGCTCTGGAAACACCATATATTTT. It encodes CSASDRGSGNTIYF.

This clonotype turned up a few times. This chain uses TRBV24-1 with TRBJ2-1; D is undetermined. The CDR3 spans 17 residues. The V and J ends lost 3 bases and 0 bases respectively, with 14 bases between them. Germline CDR1 is KGHDR and CDR2 is SFDVKD. The CDR3 loop reads CATSDHTGFSSYNEQFF. As DNA, the CDR3 is TGTGCCACCAGTGATCACACGGGTTTTAGCTCCTACAATGAGCAGTTCTTC.

V usage is TRBV12-3 or TRBV12-4 and J usage is TRBJ2-5; D is perhaps TRBD1 or TRBD2 (5 bases each). V dropped 7 bases and J dropped 11 bases, with 20 bases sitting between them. There are 13 residues in the CDR3. CDR3 in DNA: TGTGCCAGCAAGCTGCGAGCGAGGGGTAAGCAGTACTTC. Translated, it gives CASKLRARGKQYF.

There are a few counts of this clonotype. The genes are TRBV4-1 and TRBJ2-1, with 9 bases identical to TRBD1. Germline V CDR1 and CDR2: MGHRA, YSYEKL. Trimming removed 2 bases from V and 10 bases from J; junction bases left unmatched: 15. This CDR3 comprises 17 residues. The CDR3, as DNA: TGCGCCAGCAGCCAAACCACAACCGGGACAGGGACTGAGGAGCAGTTCTTC. The encoded protein is CASSQTTTGTGTEEQFF.

This clonotype came up a few times. This chain connects TRBV4-1 to TRBJ2-5, with TRBD2 as a possible D gene (5 bases). The DNA end is more similar to TRBJ2-7, so the J call may be wrong. CDR3 length equals 13 residues. Germline lookup yields CDR1 MGHRA and CDR2 YSYEKL. CDR3 sequence (DNA): TGCGCCAGCAGCCAAGGGACTCGCTACGAGCAGTACTTC. Amino acid sequence: CASSQGTRYEQYF.

This clonotype was observed once. The rearrangement joins TRBV15 to TRBJ1-2; 12 bases are a match to TRBD1. V gave up 3 bases and J gave up 0 bases; unmatched junction bases: 8. The CDR3 has 18 residues. Germline assignment: CDR1 LNHNV and CDR2 YYDKDF (reference sequence). The CDR3 is CATSSPGQGALTNYGYTF. In DNA, the CDR3 is TGTGCCACCAGCAGCCCGGGACAGGGGGCCTTAACTAACTATGGCTACACCTTC.

The rearrangement uses TRBV7-3 and TRBJ1-2, with a weak D call TRBD1 (5 bases). The V gene lost 1 base and the J gene lost 8 bases, with 17 bases spanning the gap. The CDR3 extends over 15 amino acids. Germline CDR1 reads SGHTA; CDR2 reads FQGTGA. The CDR3 reads CASSLKAGKAFGYTF. CDR3 in DNA: TGTGCCAGCAGCTTAAAAGCAGGGAAAGCCTTCGGCTACACCTTC.

This clonotype showed up just a few times. This chain uses TRBV2 with TRBJ2-1; D tentatively reads TRBD1 or TRBD2 (5 bases each). The J call may be faulty, since TRBJ2-5 better matches the DNA end. The germline gives CDR1 SNHLY, CDR2 FYNNEI. The CDR3 has 14 residues. The CDR3 region has the DNA TGTGCCAGCAGGGGGGAATCTTTTATTGAGACCCAGTACTTC. Translation: CASRGESFIETQYF.

The chain has TRBV7-2 and TRBJ1-6, with D unclear. This CDR3 has 14 residues. Trimming took off 5 bases at V and 10 bases at J, with 15 bases between the two ends. Germline CDR1 and CDR2: SGHTA and FQGNSA. CDR3: CASSPAGNGSPLHF. CDR3 DNA sequence: TGTGCCAGCAGCCCCGCGGGAAACGGATCACCCCTCCACTTT.

This sequence joins TRBV20-1 and TRBJ2-7; 9 bases agree with TRBD1. Germline V lookup: CDR1 DFQATT, CDR2 SNEGSKA (reference sequence). CDR3 length: 14 amino acids. Trimming cost V 5 bases and J 3 bases; bases outside gene matches: 8. The DNA for the CDR3 is TGCAGTGCTCTCCGGGACAGGGTCCTCTACGAGCAGTACTTC. This codes for CSALRDRVLYEQYF.

Only a few counts were recorded for this clonotype. Here the CDR3 DNA reads TGTGCCAGCAGTTCCCCGGGGGTTGAGCAGTTCTTC. Protein product: CASSSPGVEQFF. This chain joins TRBV5-5 and TRBJ2-1; perhaps TRBD2 as D (6 bases). Germline lookup yields CDR1 SGHKS and CDR2 YYEKEE (reference sequence). The CDR3 runs 12 residues. V was trimmed by 5 bases and J by 9 bases, leaving 12 bases between them.

This clonotype occurred a few times. This chain uses TRBV11-2 with TRBJ2-1; D is tentatively TRBD1 or TRBD2 (5 bases each). In germline, CDR1 is SGHAT, CDR2 FQNNGV. The V gene lost 2 bases and the J gene lost 9 bases, with 11 bases spanning the gap. The CDR3 runs 13 residues. CDR3 bases: TGTGCCAGCAGCTTAATGGGGGTGGGTGAGCAGTTCTTC. It yields the protein CASSLMGVGEQFF.

This clonotype was recorded a few times. The rearrangement joins TRBV20-1 to TRBJ2-3; D is uncertain. The germline gives CDR1 DFQATT, CDR2 SNEGSKA (reference sequence). V dropped 6 bases and J dropped 0 bases, with 13 bases sitting between them. CDR3 size: 14 residues. CDR3 coding DNA: TGCAGTGCCATTGACATCACTAGCACAGATACGCAGTATTTT. This codes for CSAIDITSTDTQYF.

The rearrangement joins TRBV20-1 to TRBJ2-5; TRBD1 or TRBD2 may be the D gene (5 bases each). This CDR3 spans 17 amino acids. Looked up from germline, CDR1 is DFQATT and CDR2 is SNEGSKA (reference sequence). Trimming shortened V by 3 bases and J by 5 bases, and 25 bases separated the two germline ends. This chain's CDR3 is CSASYLGRVIAGETQYF. CDR3 DNA: TGCAGTGCTAGCTATTTGGGGCGGGTGATTGCCGGGGAGACCCAGTACTTC.

The chain is built from TRBV24-1 and TRBJ1-5; TRBD1 aligns across 8 bases. Germline CDR1 is KGHDR and CDR2 is SFDVKD. This CDR3 comprises 15 residues. Germline trimming cut 6 bases from V and 2 bases from J; bases unmatched to any gene: 5. The CDR3, as DNA: TGTGCCACCAGTTACGGACAGGGCGGCAATCAGCCCCAGCATTTT. Its protein is CATSYGQGGNQPQHF.

The chain uses TRBV15 and TRBJ2-1; D unclear. Trimming took 3 bases from V and 11 from J, leaving 20 bases between them. The CDR3 is 15 amino acids. Per germline, CDR1 LNHNV and CDR2 YYDKDF (reference sequence). The CDR3 coding sequence is TGTGCCACCAGCAGGGAGAATGGGAATAGGGATAAGCAGTTCTTC. This encodes CATSRENGNRDKQFF.

The V call is TRBV27, the J call TRBJ2-7; 7 bases fit TRBD2. V was pared by 5 bases and J by 4 bases, with 14 bases of the junction left unmatched. CDR3 length: 16 amino acids. Germline loops: CDR1 MNHEY, CDR2 SMNVEV (reference sequence). The CDR3 reads CASSPRRGSGFYEQYF. CDR3 coding DNA: TGTGCCAGCAGTCCACGCCGCGGTAGCGGGTTTTACGAGCAGTACTTC.

Ten or more counts support this clonotype. V gene TRBV29-1 combines with J gene TRBJ2-6; no clear D gene. CDR3 size: 13 residues. The germline gives CDR1 SQVTM, CDR2 ANQGSEA. Trimming cost V 6 bases and J 0 bases, with 6 bases left between them. The chain's CDR3 is CSVRTSGANVLTF. CDR3 bases: TGCAGCGTCCGGACCTCTGGGGCCAACGTCCTGACTTTC.

The J gene is TRBJ2-7, the V gene TRBV20-1; D remains unclear. This CDR3 has 13 amino acids. CDR1 and CDR2 from the germline V gene are DFQATT and SNEGSKA (reference sequence). Deletions cut 3 bases from V and 0 bases from J, with 9 bases between. This CDR3 reads CSASYHSSYEQYF. The DNA for the CDR3 is TGCAGTGCTAGTTACCATAGCTCCTACGAGCAGTACTTC.

The table lists this clonotype with many counts. J is TRBJ2-5 and V is TRBV4-1, with a tentative D call TRBD2 (6 bases). With 1 base removed from V and 2 bases from J, the gap between germline ends came to 14 bases. This CDR3 spans 16 amino acids. Germline V gene data show CDR1 as MGHRA and CDR2 as YSYEKL. The CDR3 region has the DNA TGCGCCAGCAGCCAAGTGGAGCGGGCGAGACAAGAGACCCAGTACTTC. Translating gives CASSQVERARQETQYF.

The genes are TRBV20-1 and TRBJ2-1, with D tentatively TRBD2 (5 bases). CDR1 and CDR2 (germline): DFQATT, SNEGSKA (reference sequence). This CDR3 has 16 residues. Trimming took 5 bases from V and 2 from J, leaving 19 bases between them. The CDR3 nucleotides read TGCAGTGCTTCTGCGAACCGGAGCGGAACCTACAATGAGCAGTTCTTC. Residues: CSASANRSGTYNEQFF.

This chain uses TRBV27 with TRBJ1-1; no clear D. This CDR3 is 15 amino acids long. The germline V and J ends were trimmed by 6 bases and 11 bases, with 25 bases remaining between them. CDR1 and CDR2 from the germline V gene are MNHEY and SMNVEV (reference sequence). DNA for the CDR3: TGTGCCAGCAGCCTCCGCGGCAAAGAGTCACTTAGGGCTTTCTTT. Residues: CASSLRGKESLRAFF.